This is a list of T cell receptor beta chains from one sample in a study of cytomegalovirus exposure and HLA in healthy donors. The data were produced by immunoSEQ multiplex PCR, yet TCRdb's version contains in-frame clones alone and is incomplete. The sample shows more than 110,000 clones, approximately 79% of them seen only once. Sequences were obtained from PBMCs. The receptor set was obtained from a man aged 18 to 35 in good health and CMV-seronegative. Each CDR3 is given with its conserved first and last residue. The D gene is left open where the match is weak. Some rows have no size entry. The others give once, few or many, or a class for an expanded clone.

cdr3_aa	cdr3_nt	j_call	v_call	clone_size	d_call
CASSLTGGNTIYF	TGTGCCAGCAGCTTGACAGGGGGAAACACCATATATTTT	TRBJ1-3	TRBV5-4	NA	NA
CASSSGMGDEQFF	TGTGCCAGCAGCTCCGGGATGGGCGATGAGCAGTTCTTC	TRBJ2-1	TRBV6-6	NA	NA
CASSYDSGGAGELFF	TGTGCCAGCAGTTACGACAGCGGGGGAGCCGGGGAGCTGTTTTTT	TRBJ2-2	TRBV6-5	NA	TRBD2
CASSPQGLTYEQYF	TGTGCCAGCTCACCACAGGGACTTACCTACGAGCAGTACTTC	TRBJ2-7	TRBV18	NA	NA
CASGLGTGEKFF	TGTGCTAGTGGTTTGGGGACAGGGGAAAAGTTCTTT	TRBJ1-1	TRBV12-5	NA	TRBD1
CASSRQGAYEQYF	TGTGCCAGCAGCCGACAGGGCGCCTACGAGCAGTACTTC	TRBJ2-7	TRBV7-3	once	TRBD1
CASSLSGQGGTQYF	TGCGCCAGCAGCCTATCCGGACAGGGAGGGACCCAGTACTTC	TRBJ2-5	TRBV4-3	once	TRBD1
CASRAQVFDSPLHF	TGTGCCAGCAGAGCCCAGGTCTTCGATTCACCCCTCCACTTT	TRBJ1-6	TRBV2	NA	NA
CASSHGQGDEQYF	TGTGCCAGCAGCCATGGGCAGGGGGACGAGCAGTACTTC	TRBJ2-7	TRBV7-2	NA	TRBD1
CASSQEPSGGDYEQYF	TGTGCCAGCAGCCAAGAACCTAGCGGGGGAGACTACGAGCAGTACTTC	TRBJ2-7	TRBV4-2	once	TRBD2
CASSQTGGLYGYTF	TGTGCCAGCAGCCAAACAGGGGGGCTCTATGGCTACACCTTC	TRBJ1-2	TRBV7-9	NA	TRBD1
CAIRRDSQETQYF	TGTGCCATCAGGCGGGACAGCCAAGAGACCCAGTACTTC	TRBJ2-5	TRBV10-3	NA	NA
CASSHTGCVEFF	TGTGCCAGCAGTCACACAGGGTGTGTGGAGTTCTTC	TRBJ2-1	TRBV6-6	NA	NA
CASSRPTGGTDTQYF	TGTGCCAGCAGTCGTCCTACAGGGGGCACAGATACGCAGTATTTT	TRBJ2-3	TRBV2	NA	TRBD1
CASSHLTGSPGNTVYF	TGTGCCAGCAGTCACTTAACAGGGAGCCCTGGAAACACCGTATATTTT	TRBJ1-3	TRBV6-5	NA	NA
CASRGRTSGYNEQFF	TGTGCCAGCCGAGGAAGGACTAGCGGTTACAATGAGCAGTTCTTC	TRBJ2-1	TRBV5-8	NA	TRBD2
CASSLPGFGEQFF	TGTGCCAGCAGTCTCCCAGGGTTTGGTGAGCAGTTCTTC	TRBJ2-1	TRBV28	NA	NA
CASSQNPTGVDYEQYF	TGCGCCAGCAGCCAAAACCCGACAGGGGTGGACTACGAGCAGTACTTC	TRBJ2-7	TRBV4-3	NA	TRBD1
CASSPTTGSEGQYF	TGTGCCAGCAGCCCTACGACAGGGTCTGAGGGGCAGTACTTC	TRBJ2-7	TRBV6-6	NA	TRBD1
CASSPGFISNQPQHF	TGTGCCAGCAGCCCGGGATTTATTAGCAATCAGCCCCAGCATTTT	TRBJ1-5	TRBV7-2	NA	NA
CASSLEGRLNTEAFF	TGTGCCAGCAGCTTAGAGGGCCGGCTGAATACTGAAGCTTTCTTT	TRBJ1-1	TRBV11-2	NA	NA
CAISESVGVDTQYF	TGTGCCATCAGTGAGTCAGTGGGCGTGGATACGCAGTATTTT	TRBJ2-3	TRBV10-3	NA	NA
CASSLLDRTYNEQFF	TGTGCCAGCAGCTTATTGGACAGGACCTACAATGAGCAGTTCTTC	TRBJ2-1	TRBV7-8	NA	TRBD1
CASRERDEAEAFF	TGTGCCAGCAGGGAAAGAGATGAGGCTGAAGCTTTCTTT	TRBJ1-1	TRBV2	few	NA
CASRAGAGTANSPLHF	TGTGCCAGCAGGGCGGGGGCCGGGACTGCTAATTCACCCCTCCACTTT	TRBJ1-6	TRBV27	NA	NA
CASKPQGAALTGELFF	TGTGCCAGCAAGCCTCAGGGGGCGGCCTTAACCGGGGAGCTGTTTTTT	TRBJ2-2	TRBV7-9	NA	TRBD1
CASSPRESIYGYTF	TGTGCCAGCTCACCAAGGGAGAGTATCTATGGCTACACCTTC	TRBJ1-2	TRBV18	NA	NA
CASRQGAWNTIYF	TGTGCCAGCAGACAGGGGGCGTGGAACACCATATATTTT	TRBJ1-3	TRBV7-2	NA	TRBD1
CATSRDEQGRQYF	TGTGCCACCAGCAGAGACGAACAGGGGAGGCAGTACTTC	TRBJ2-5	TRBV15	NA	NA
CAWIGTSFWQPQHF	TGTGCCTGGATTGGGACATCATTTTGGCAGCCCCAGCATTTT	TRBJ1-5	TRBV30	NA	NA
CASSRYGQGAVDGYTF	TGTGCCAGTAGTAGATACGGACAGGGGGCAGTGGATGGCTACACCTTC	TRBJ1-2	TRBV19	NA	TRBD1